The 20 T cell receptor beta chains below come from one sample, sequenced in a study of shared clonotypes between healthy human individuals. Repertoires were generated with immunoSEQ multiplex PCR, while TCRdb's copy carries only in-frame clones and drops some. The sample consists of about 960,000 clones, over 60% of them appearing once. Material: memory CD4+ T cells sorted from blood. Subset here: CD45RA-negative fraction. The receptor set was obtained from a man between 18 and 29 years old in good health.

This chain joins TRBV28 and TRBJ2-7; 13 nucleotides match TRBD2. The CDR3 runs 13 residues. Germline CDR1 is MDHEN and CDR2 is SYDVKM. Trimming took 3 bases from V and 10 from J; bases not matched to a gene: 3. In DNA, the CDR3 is TGTGCCAGCAGTTTGGGGACTAGCGGGATACAGTACTTC. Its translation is CASSLGTSGIQYF. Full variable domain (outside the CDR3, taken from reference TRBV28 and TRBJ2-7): DVKVTQSSRYLVKRTGEKVFLECVQDMDHENMFWYRQDPGLGLRLIYFSYDVKMKEKGDIPEGYSVSREKKERFSLILESASTNQTSMYLCASSLGTSGIQYFGPGTRLTVT.

CDR3 in DNA: TGTGCCAGCTCACCTCGAAGAGTGGTCGGGGGCGCCGGCTATGGCTACACCTTC. Protein: CASSPRRVVGGAGYGYTF. The chain employs TRBV18 and TRBJ1-2, with D possibly TRBD1 on 6 matching bases. Germline CDR1 KGHSH, CDR2 LQKENI. This CDR3 has 18 residues. Trimming took off 3 bases at V and 4 bases at J, with 24 bases between the two ends. The entire variable domain, with the rest obtained from reference TRBV18 and TRBJ1-2, is as follows: NAGVMQNPRHLVRRRGQEARLRCSPMKGHSHVYWYRQLPEEGLKFMVYLQKENIIDESGMPKERFSAEFPKEGPSILRIQQVVRGDSAAYFCASSPRRVVGGAGYGYTFGSGTRLTVV.

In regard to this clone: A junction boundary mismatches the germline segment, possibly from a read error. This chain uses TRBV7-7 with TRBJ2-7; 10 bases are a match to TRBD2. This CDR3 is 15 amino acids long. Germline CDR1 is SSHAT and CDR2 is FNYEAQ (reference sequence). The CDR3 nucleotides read TGTGCTAGCAGCCCGGGACTAGCGCTCTCCTACGAGCAGTACTTC. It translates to CASSPGLALSYEQYF.

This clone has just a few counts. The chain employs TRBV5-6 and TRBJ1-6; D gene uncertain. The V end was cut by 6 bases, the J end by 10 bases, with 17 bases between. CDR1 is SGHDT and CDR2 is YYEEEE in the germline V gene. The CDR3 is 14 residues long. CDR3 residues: CASTRGWEGSPLHF. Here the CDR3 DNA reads TGTGCCAGCACCCGCGGGTGGGAAGGGTCACCCCTCCACTTT.

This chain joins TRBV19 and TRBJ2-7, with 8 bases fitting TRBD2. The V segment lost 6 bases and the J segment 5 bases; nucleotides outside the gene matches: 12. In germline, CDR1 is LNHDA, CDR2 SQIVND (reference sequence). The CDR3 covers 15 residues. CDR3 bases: TGTGCCAGTAGCACTTCTGCGGGAGGTAGGAACGAGCAGTACTTC. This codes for CASSTSAGGRNEQYF.

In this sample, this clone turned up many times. CDR3 protein: CASSAMLGELFF. Written as DNA, the CDR3 is TGTGCCAGCAGCGCAATGCTCGGGGAGCTGTTTTTT. J is TRBJ2-2 and V is TRBV2; D is ambiguous. CDR3 length equals 12 residues. Trimming cost V 6 bases and J 7 bases, with 9 bases left between them. CDR1 is SNHLY, CDR2 FYNNEI, per germline.

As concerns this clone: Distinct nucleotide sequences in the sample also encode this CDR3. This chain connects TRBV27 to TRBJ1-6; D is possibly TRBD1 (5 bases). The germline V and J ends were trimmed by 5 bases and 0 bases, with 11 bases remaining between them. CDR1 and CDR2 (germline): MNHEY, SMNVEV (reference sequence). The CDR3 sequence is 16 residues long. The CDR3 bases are TGTGCCAGCAGTGCGGGACCTAGCTCCTATAATTCACCCCTCCACTTT. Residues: CASSAGPSSYNSPLHF.

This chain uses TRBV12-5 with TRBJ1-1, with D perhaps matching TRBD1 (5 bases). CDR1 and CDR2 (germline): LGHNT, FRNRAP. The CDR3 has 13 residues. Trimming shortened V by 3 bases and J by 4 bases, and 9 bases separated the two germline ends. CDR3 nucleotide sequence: TGTGCTAGTGGTTTTGGGGGAAGCACTGAAGCTTTCTTT. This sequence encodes CASGFGGSTEAFF.

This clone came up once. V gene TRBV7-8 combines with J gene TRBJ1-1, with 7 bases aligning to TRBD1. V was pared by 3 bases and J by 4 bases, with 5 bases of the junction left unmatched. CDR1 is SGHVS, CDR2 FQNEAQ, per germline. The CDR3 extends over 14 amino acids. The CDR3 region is CASSLEGAGTEAFF. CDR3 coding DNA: TGTGCCAGCAGCTTGGAGGGGGCAGGCACTGAAGCTTTCTTT.

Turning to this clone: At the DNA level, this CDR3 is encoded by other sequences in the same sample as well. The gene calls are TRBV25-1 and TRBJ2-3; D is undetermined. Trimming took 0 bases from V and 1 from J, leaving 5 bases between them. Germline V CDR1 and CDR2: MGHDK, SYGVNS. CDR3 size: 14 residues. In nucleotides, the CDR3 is TGTGCCAGCAGTGAATATAGGGGCACAGATACGCAGTATTTT. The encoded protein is CASSEYRGTDTQYF.

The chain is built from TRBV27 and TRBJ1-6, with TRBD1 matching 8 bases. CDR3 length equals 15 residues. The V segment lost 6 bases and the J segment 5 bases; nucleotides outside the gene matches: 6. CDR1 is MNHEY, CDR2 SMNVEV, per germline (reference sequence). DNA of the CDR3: TGTGCCAGCAGATACTTGGACAGGGATAATTCACCCCTCCACTTT. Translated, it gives CASRYLDRDNSPLHF.

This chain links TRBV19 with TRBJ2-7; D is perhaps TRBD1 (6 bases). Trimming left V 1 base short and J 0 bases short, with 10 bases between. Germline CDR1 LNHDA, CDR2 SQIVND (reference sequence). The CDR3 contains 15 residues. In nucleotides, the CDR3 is TGTGCCAGTAGTATAGGGACAGCAAACTCCTACGAGCAGTACTTC. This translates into CASSIGTANSYEQYF.

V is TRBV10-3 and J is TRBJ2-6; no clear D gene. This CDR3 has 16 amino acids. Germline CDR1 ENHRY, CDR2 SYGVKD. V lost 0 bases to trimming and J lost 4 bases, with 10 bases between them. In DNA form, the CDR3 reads TGTGCCATCAGTGAGTCGAAAACCGGAGGGGCCAACGTCCTGACTTTC. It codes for CAISESKTGGANVLTF.

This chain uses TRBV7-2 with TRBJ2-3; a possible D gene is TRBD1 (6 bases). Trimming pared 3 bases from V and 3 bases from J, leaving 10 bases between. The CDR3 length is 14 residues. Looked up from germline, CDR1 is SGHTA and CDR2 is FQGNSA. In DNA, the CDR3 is TGTGCCAGCAGCTTGAGGCAGGGGACAGATACGCAGTATTTT. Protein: CASSLRQGTDTQYF.

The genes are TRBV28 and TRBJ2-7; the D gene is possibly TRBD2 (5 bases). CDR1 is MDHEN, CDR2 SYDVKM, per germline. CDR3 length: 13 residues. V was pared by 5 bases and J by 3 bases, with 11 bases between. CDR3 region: CASSPVGLYEQYF. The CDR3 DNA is TGTGCCAGCAGTCCCGTTGGACTCTACGAGCAGTACTTC.

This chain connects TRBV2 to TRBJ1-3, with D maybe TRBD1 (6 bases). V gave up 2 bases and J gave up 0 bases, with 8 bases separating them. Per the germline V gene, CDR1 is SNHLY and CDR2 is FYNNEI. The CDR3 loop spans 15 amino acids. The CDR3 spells CASSEIQGSGNTIYF. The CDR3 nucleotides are TGTGCCAGCAGTGAAATACAGGGCTCTGGAAACACCATATATTTT. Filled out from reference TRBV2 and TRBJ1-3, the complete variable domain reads EPEVTQTPSHQVTQMGQEVILRCVPISNHLYFYWYRQILGQKVEFLVSFYNNEISEKSEIFDDQFSVERPDGSNFTLKIRSTKLEDSAMYFCASSEIQGSGNTIYFGEGSWLTVV.

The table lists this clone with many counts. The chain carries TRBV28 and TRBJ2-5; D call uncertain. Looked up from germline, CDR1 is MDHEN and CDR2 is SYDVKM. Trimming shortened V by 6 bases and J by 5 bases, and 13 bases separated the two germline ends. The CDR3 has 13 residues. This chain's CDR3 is CASRGSSGETQYF. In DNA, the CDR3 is TGTGCCAGCAGGGGGTCGAGTGGGGAGACCCAGTACTTC.

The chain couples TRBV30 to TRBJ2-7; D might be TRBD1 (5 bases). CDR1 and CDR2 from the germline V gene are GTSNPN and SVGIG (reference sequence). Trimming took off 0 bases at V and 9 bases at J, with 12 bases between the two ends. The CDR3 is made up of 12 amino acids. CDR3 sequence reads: CAWSVGDSGQYF. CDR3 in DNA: TGTGCCTGGAGTGTAGGGGATTCCGGGCAGTACTTC.

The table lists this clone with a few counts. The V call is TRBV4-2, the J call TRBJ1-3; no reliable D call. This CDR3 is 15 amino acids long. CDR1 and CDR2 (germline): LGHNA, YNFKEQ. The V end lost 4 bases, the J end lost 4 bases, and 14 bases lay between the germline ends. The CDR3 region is CASSPAGVSGNTIYF. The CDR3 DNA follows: TGTGCCAGCAGCCCGGCCGGGGTGTCCGGAAACACCATATATTTT.

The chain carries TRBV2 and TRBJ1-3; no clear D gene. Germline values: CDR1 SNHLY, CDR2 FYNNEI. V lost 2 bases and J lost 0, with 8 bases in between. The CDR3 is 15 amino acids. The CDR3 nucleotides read TGTGCCAGCAGTGAAATGAGGTCCTCTGGAAACACCATATATTTT. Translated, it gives CASSEMRSSGNTIYF.